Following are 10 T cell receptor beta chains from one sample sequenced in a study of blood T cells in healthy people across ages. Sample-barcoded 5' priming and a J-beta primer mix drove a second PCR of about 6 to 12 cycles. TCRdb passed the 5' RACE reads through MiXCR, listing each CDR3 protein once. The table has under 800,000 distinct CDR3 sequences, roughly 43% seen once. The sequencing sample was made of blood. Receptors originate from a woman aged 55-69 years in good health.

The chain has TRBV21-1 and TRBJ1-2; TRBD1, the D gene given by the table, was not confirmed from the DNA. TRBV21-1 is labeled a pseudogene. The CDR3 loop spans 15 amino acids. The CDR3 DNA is TGTGCCAGCAGCGGAATGCAGGGGGCGGACTATGGCTACACCTTC. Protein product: CASSGMQGADYGYTF.

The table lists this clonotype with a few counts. Here the CDR3 DNA reads TGTGCCAGCAGTGATTATGCCGGGACAGGGTACGACTACACCTTC. This translates into CASSDYAGTGYDYTF. The V and J genes are TRBV25-1 and TRBJ1-2; TRBD1 aligns across 9 bases. V shed 3 bases, J shed 10 bases, and the junction held 12 bases outside the gene matches. The CDR3 length is 15 residues. Per germline, CDR1 MGHDK and CDR2 SYGVNS.

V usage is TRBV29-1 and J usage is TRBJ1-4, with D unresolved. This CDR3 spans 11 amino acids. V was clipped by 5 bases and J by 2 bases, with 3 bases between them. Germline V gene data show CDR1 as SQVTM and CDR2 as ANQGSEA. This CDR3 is CSVWTNEKLFF. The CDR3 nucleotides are TGCAGCGTTTGGACTAATGAAAAACTGTTTTTT.

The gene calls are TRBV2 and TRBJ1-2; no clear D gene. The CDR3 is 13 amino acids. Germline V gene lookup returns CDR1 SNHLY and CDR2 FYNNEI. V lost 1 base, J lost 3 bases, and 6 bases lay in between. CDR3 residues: CASSEGRDYGYTF. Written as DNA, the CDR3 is TGTGCCAGCAGTGAAGGACGGGACTATGGCTACACCTTC.

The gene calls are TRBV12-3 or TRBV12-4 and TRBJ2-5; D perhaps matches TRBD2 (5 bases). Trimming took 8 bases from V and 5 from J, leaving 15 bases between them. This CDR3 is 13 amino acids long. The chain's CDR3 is CASRTRNDETQYF. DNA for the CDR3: TGTGCCAGCCGCACTAGGAACGACGAGACCCAGTACTTC.

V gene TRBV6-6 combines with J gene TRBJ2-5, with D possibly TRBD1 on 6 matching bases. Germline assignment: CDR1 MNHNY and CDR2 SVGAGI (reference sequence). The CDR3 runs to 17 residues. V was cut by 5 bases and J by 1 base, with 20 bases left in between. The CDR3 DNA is TGTGCCAGCAGTCACGCCCGTCTCAGGGGACCCCAAGAGACCCAGTACTTC. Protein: CASSHARLRGPQETQYF.

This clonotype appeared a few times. The CDR3 DNA sequence: TGTGCCAGCAGTTTTGAGCGGTCAAGCTCCTACGAGCAGTACTTC. This encodes CASSFERSSSYEQYF. The V and J genes are TRBV12-3 or TRBV12-4 and TRBJ2-7; the D gene is possibly TRBD2 (5 bases). This CDR3 is built from 15 residues. Trimming left V 3 bases short and J 0 bases short, with 12 bases between.

The DNA of the CDR3 is TGCAGTGCTAAAGATGCAACTAATGAAAAACTGTTTTTT. Translation: CSAKDATNEKLFF. The chain combines TRBV20-1 with TRBJ1-4; D remains unclear. Trimming removed 4 bases from V and 0 bases from J, with 6 bases in between. Per the germline V gene, CDR1 is DFQATT and CDR2 is SNEGSKA (reference sequence). This CDR3 spans 13 amino acids.

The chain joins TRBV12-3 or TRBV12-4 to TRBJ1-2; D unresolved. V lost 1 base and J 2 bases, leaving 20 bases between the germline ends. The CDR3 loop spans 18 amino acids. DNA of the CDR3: TGTGCCAGCAGTTTAGAGAGATTCTTGACCGCTCCAAACTATGGCTACACCTTC. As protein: CASSLERFLTAPNYGYTF.

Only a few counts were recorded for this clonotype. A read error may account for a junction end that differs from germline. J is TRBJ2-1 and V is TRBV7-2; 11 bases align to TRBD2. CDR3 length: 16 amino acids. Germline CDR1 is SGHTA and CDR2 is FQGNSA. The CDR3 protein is CASSIAGTSGNNEQFF. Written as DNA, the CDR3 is TGTGCCAGCAGCATAGCCGGGACTAGCGGTAACAATGAGCAGTTCTTC.